This T cell receptor beta chain was sequenced during a study of blood T cells in healthy people across ages. In this sample, this clonotype turned up a few times. Next came a second PCR, run for about 7 to 12 cycles, which used a sample-barcoded 5' primer along with a J-beta primer mix. TCRdb re-analysed the 5' RACE reads in MiXCR, keeping a single row per CDR3 protein. Altogether 1.5 million to 1.9 million distinct CDR3 sequences are present, about 42% being singletons, with the ten largest covering 4%. The germline gives CDR1 SGDLS, CDR2 YYNGEE. This CDR3 has 16 amino acids. After removal of 2 bases from V and 13 bases from J, the junction contained 16 bases not matched to a gene.

The genes are TRBV9 and TRBJ2-1; 9 bases are shared with TRBD1. The TCR originated in a woman aged 18-29 years in good health. The material sequenced was blood. The CDR3 here is CASSVAAQGAGETQFF. CDR3 nucleotides: TGTGCCAGCAGCGTTGCCGCACAGGGGGCTGGAGAGACCCAGTTCTTC.